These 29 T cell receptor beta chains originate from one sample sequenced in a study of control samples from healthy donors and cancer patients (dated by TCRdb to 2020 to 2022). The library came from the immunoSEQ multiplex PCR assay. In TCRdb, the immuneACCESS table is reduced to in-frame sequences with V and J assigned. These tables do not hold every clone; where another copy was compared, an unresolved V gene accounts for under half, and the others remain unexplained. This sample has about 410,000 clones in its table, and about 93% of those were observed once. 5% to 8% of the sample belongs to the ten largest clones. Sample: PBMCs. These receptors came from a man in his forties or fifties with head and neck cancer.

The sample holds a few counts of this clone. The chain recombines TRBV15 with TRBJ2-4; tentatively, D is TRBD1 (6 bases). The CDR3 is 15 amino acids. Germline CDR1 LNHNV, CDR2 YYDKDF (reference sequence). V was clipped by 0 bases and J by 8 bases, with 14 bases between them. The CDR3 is CATSRDGGPQDIQYF. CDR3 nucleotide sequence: TGTGCCACCAGCAGAGATGGGGGCCCCCAGGACATTCAGTACTTC.

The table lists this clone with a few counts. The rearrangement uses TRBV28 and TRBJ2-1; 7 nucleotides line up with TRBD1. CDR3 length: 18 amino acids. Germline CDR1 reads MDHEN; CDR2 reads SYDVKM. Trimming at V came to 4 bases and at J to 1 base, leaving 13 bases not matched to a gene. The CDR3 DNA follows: TGTGCCAGCAGTTCGGTCAGGGGGTGGAGCGGATCCTACAATGAGCAGTTCTTC. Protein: CASSSVRGWSGSYNEQFF.

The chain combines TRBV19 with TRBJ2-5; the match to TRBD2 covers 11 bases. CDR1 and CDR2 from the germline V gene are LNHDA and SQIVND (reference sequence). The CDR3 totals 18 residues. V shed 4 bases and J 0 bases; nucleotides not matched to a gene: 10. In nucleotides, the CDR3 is TGTGCCAGTAGTACACGAATCACTAGCGGGAGTTACCAAGAGACCCAGTACTTC. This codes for CASSTRITSGSYQETQYF.

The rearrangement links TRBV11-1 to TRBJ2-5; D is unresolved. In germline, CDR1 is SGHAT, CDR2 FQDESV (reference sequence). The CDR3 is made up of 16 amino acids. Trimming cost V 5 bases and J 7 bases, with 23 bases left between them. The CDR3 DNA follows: TGTGCCAGCAGCGATTACAACGTTCCTGGTACGTCGACCCAGTACTTC. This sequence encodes CASSDYNVPGTSTQYF.

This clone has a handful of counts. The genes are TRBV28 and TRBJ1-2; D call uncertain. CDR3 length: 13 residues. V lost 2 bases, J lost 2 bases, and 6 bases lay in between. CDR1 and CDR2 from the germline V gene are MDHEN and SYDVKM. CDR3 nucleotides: TGTGCCAGCAGTTTACCCCCGAACTATGGCTACACCTTC. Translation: CASSLPPNYGYTF.

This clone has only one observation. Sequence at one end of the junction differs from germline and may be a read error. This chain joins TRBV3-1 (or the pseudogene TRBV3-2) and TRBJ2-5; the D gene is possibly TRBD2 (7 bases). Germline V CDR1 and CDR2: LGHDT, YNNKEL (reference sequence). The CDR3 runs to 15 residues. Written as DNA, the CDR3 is TGTGCCAGCAGCCAAGCGGGGGGCAATCGAGAGGCCCAGTACTTC. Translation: CASSQAGGNREAQYF.

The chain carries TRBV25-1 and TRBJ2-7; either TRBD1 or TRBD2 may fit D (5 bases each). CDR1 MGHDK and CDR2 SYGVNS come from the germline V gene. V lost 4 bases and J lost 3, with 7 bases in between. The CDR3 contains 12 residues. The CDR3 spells CASSGGVYEQYF. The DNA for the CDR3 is TGTGCCAGCAGTGGAGGGGTCTACGAGCAGTACTTC.

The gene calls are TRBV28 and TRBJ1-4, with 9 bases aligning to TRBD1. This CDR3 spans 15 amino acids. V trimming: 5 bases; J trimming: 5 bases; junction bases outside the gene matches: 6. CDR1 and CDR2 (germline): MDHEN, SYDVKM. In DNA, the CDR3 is TGTGCCAGCAGTCCCAGGACAGGGGTAAATGAAAAACTGTTTTTT. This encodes CASSPRTGVNEKLFF.

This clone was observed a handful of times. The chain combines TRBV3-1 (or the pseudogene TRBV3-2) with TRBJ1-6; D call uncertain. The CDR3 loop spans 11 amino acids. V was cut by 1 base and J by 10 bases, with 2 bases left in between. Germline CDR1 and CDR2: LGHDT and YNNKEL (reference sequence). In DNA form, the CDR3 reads TGTGCCAGCAGCCAAGCCTCACCCCTCCACTTT. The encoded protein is CASSQASPLHF.

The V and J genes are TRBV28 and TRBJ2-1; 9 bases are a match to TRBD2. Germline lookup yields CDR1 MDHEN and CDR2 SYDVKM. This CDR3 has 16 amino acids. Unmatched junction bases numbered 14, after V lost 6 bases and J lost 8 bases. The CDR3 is CASSPESGRPSHEQFF. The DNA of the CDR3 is TGTGCCAGCAGCCCAGAGAGCGGGAGGCCATCCCATGAGCAGTTCTTC.

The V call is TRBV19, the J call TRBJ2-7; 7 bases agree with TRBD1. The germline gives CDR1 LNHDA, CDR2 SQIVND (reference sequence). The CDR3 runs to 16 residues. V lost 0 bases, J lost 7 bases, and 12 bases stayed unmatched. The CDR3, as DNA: TGTGCCAGTAGTATAGATGTCACAGGGGTGCCGTGGGAGCAGTACTTC. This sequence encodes CASSIDVTGVPWEQYF.

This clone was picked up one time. Here the CDR3 reads CASKDGGGYTDTQYF. The DNA of the CDR3 is TGTGCCAGTAAGGACGGGGGAGGCTACACAGATACGCAGTATTTT. The chain combines TRBV19 with TRBJ2-3, with D perhaps matching TRBD2 (6 bases). Per germline, CDR1 LNHDA and CDR2 SQIVND (reference sequence). V was shortened by 7 bases and J by 2 bases, with 16 bases between the two germline ends. This CDR3 spans 15 amino acids.

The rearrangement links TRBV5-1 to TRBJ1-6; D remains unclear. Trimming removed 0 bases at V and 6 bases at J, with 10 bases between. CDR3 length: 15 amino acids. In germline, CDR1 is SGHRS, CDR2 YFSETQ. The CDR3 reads CASSLDVGSNSPLHF. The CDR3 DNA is TGCGCCAGCAGCTTGGACGTGGGTAGTAATTCACCCCTCCACTTT.

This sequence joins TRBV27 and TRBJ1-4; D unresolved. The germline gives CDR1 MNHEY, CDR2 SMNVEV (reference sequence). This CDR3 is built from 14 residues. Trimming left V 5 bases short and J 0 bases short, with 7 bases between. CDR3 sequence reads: CASSKRATNEKLFF. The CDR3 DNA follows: TGTGCCAGCAGTAAGCGAGCAACTAATGAAAAACTGTTTTTT.

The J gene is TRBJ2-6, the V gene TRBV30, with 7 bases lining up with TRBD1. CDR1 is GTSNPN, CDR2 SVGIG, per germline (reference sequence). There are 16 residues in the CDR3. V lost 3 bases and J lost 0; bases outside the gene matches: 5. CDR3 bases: TGTGCCTGGAGCGGACAGGTAAGCTCTGGGGCCAACGTCCTGACTTTC. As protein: CAWSGQVSSGANVLTF. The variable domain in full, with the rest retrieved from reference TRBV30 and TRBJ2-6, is SQTIHQWPATLVQPVGSPLSLECTVEGTSNPNLYWYRQAAGRGLQLLFYSVGIGQISSEVPQNLSASRPQDRQFILSSKKLLLSDSGFYLCAWSGQVSSGANVLTFGAGSRLTVL.

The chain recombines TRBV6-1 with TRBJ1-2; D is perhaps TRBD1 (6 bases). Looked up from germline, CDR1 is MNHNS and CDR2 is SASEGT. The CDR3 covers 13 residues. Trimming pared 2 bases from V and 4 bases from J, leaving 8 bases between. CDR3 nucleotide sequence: TGTGCCAGCAGTGAACAGGGGCTCTATGGCTACACCTTC. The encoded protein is CASSEQGLYGYTF.

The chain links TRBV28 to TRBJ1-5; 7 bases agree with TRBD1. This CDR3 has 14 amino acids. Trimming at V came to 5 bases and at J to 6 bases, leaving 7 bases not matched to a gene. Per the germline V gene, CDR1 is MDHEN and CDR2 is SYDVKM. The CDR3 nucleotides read TGTGCCAGCAGTATCCCGACAGGGTCTCAGCCCCAGCATTTT. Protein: CASSIPTGSQPQHF. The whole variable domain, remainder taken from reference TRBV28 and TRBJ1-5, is DVKVTQSSRYLVKRTGEKVFLECVQDMDHENMFWYRQDPGLGLRLIYFSYDVKMKEKGDIPEGYSVSREKKERFSLILESASTNQTSMYLCASSIPTGSQPQHFGDGTRLSIL.

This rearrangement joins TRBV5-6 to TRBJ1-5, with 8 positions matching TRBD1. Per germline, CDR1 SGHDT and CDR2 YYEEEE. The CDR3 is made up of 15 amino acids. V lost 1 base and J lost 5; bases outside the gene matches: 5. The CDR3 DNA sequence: TGTGCCAGCAGCTTGCTCGACAGGGGCCATCAGCCCCAGCATTTT. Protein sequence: CASSLLDRGHQPQHF.

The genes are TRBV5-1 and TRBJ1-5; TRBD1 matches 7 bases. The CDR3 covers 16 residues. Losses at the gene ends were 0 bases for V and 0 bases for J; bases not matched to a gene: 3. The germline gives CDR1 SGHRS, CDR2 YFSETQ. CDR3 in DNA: TGCGCCAGCAGCTTGGATGGACAGGTTAGCAATCAGCCCCAGCATTTT. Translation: CASSLDGQVSNQPQHF.

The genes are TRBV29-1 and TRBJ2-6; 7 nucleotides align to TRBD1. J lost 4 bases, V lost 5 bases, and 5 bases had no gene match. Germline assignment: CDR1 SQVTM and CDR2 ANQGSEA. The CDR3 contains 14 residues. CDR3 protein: CSVSTGDGANVLTF. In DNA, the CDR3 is TGCAGCGTTTCTACAGGGGACGGGGCCAACGTCCTGACTTTC.

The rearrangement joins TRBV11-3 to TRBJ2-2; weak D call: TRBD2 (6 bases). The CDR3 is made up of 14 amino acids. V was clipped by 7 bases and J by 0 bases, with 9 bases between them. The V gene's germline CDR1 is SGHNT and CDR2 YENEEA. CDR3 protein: CASTRGTNTGELFF. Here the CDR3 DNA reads TGTGCCAGCACCCGGGGGACGAACACCGGGGAGCTGTTTTTT.

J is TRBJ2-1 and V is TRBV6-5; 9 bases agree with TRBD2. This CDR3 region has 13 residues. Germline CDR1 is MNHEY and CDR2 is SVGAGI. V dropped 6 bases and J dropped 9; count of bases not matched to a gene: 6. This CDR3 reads CASRARGGAEQFF. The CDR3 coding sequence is TGTGCCAGCAGAGCGCGGGGGGGCGCTGAGCAGTTCTTC.

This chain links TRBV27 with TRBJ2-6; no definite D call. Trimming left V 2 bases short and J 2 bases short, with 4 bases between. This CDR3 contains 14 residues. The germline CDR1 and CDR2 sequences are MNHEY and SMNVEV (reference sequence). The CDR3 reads CASSLGPGANVLTF. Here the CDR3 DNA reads TGTGCCAGCAGTTTAGGGCCTGGGGCCAACGTCCTGACTTTC.

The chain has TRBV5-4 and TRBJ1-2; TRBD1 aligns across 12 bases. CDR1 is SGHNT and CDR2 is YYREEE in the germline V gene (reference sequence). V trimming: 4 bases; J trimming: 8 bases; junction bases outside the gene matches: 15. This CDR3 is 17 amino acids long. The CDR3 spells CASSVAGDRGRFEGYTF. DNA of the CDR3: TGTGCCAGCAGCGTGGCCGGGGACAGGGGGCGTTTCGAGGGCTACACCTTC.

This CDR3 reads CASRTLQMGPSGTLNKGYNEQFF. CDR3 coding DNA: TGTGCCAGCAGGACGCTCCAGATGGGTCCTAGCGGGACGTTAAACAAGGGGTACAATGAGCAGTTCTTC. V gene TRBV28 combines with J gene TRBJ2-1; 9 bases are a match to TRBD2. This CDR3 spans 23 amino acids. Germline V gene data show CDR1 as MDHEN and CDR2 as SYDVKM. The ends lost 6 bases at V and 4 bases at J; junction bases unmatched: 31.

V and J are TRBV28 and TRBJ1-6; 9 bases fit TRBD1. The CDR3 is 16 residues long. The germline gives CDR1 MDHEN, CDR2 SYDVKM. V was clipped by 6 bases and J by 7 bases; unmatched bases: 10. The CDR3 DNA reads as TGTGCCAGCAGAGTTCTCGGACAGGGGCAAAATTCACCCCTCCACTTT. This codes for CASRVLGQGQNSPLHF.

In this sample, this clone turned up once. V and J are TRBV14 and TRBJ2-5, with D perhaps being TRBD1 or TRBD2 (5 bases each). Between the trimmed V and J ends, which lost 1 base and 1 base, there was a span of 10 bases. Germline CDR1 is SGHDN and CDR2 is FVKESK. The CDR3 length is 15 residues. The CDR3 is CASSQGLGVQETQYF. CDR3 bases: TGTGCCAGCAGCCAAGGACTGGGGGTCCAAGAGACCCAGTACTTC.

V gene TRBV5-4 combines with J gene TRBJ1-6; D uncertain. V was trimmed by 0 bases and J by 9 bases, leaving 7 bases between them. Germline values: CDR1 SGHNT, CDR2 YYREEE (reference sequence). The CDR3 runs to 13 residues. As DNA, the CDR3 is TGTGCCAGCAGCTTGGAGGCCTCTTCACCCCTCCACTTT. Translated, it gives CASSLEASSPLHF.

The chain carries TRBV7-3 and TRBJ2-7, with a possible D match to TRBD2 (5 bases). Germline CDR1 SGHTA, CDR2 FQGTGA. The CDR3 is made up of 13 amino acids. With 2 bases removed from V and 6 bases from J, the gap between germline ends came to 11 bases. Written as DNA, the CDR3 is TGTGCCAGCAGCTTACTTGTCGCGGGCGAGCAGTACTTC. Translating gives CASSLLVAGEQYF. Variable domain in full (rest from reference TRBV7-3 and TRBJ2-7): GAGVSQTPSNKVTEKGKYVELRCDPISGHTALYWYRQSLGQGPEFLIYFQGTGAADDSGLPNDRFFAVRPEGSVSTLKIQRTERGDSAVYLCASSLLVAGEQYFGPGTRLTVT.